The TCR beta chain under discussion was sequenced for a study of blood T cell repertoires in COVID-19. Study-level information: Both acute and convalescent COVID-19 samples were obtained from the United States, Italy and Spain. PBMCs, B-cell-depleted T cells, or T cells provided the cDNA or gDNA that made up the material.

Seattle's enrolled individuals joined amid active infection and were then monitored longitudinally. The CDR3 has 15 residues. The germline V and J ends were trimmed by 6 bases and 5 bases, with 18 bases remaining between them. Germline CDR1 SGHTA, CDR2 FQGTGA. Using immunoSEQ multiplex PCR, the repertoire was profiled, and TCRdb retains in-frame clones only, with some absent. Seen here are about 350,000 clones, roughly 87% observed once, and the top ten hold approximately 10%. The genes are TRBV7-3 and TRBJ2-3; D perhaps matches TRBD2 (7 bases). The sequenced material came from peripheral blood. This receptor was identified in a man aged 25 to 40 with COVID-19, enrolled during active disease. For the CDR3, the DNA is TGTGCCAGCAGGAGCGACGGGGGGCCCGGAGATACGCAGTATTTT. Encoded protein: CASRSDGGPGDTQYF.